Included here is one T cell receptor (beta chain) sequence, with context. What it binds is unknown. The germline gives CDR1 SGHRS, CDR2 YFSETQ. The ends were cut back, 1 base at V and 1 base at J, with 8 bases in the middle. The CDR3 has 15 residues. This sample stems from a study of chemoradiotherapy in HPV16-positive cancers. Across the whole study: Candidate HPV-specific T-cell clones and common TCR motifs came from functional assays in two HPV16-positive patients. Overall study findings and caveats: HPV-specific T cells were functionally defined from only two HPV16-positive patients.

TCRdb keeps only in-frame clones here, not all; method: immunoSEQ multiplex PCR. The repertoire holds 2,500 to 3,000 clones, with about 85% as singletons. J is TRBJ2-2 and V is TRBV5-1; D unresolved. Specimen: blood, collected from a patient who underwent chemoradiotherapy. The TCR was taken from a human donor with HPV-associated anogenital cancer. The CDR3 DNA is TGCGCCAGCAGCTTGATGTCCCAGAACACCGGGGAGCTGTTTTTT. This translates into CASSLMSQNTGELFF. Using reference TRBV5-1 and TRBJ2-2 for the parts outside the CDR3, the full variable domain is KAGVTQTPRYLIKTRGQQVTLSCSPISGHRSVSWYQQTPGQGLQFLFEYFSETQRNKGNFPGRFSGRQFSNSRSEMNVSTLELGDSALYLCASSLMSQNTGELFFGEGSRLTVL.